The source of this T cell receptor (beta chain) is a study of control samples from healthy donors and cancer patients. This CDR3 is built from 11 residues. The trim removed 6 bases at V and 9 bases at J, leaving 2 bases unmatched. Germline CDR1 SQVTM, CDR2 ANQGSEA. Data came from immunoSEQ multiplex PCR; TCRdb stores just in-frame clones and leaves some out. The sample lists 100,000 to 150,000 clones; about nine tenths were seen once. The clonotype was recovered from a man over 45 with head and neck cancer. The sequenced material came from PBMCs. The V call is TRBV29-1, the J call TRBJ2-1, with 10 bases that match TRBD1. Here the CDR3 reads CSVRTGGEQFF. The CDR3 DNA sequence: TGCAGCGTCAGGACAGGGGGTGAGCAGTTCTTC.